Listed below are T cell receptor beta chains from one sample, sequenced in a study of T cell responses to AZD1222 COVID-19 vaccine. Assay: immunoSEQ multiplex PCR; the TCRdb copy retains only in-frame clones and omits some. Here the sample spans 70,000 to 95,000 clones, roughly 89% being singletons. Sample: peripheral blood, taken on day 0 of MenACWY control vaccination. The receptors come from an adult in good health. CDR3s include the opening cysteine and the closing phenylalanine or tryptophan.

v_call	j_call	cdr3_aa
TRBV28	TRBJ1-5	CASSTNQPQHF
TRBV24-1	TRBJ2-1	CATSDSETYNEQFF
TRBV5-6	TRBJ1-2	CASSLYRGGYTF
TRBV24-1	TRBJ2-3	CATSDPGQGTDTQYF
TRBV5-8	TRBJ2-2	CASSLKQENTGELFF
TRBV24-1	TRBJ2-1	CATSDSGGNNEQFF
TRBV30	TRBJ1-5	CAWSVSGNQPQHF
TRBV23-1	TRBJ2-7	CASSRTGLRGWQQYF
TRBV25-1	TRBJ1-5	CASSDDHYQPQHF
TRBV9	TRBJ1-4	CASSVSQGQGGEKLFF
TRBV6-2/TRBV6-3	TRBJ1-5	CASSYRPAGGNQPQHF
TRBV6-5	TRBJ2-3	CAIRSTDRTDTQYF
TRBV19	TRBJ1-1	CASSRGTSSMNTEAFF
TRBV6-5	TRBJ1-1	CASSLITGTAEAFF
TRBV6-6	TRBJ2-1	CASSPVRGTKKQGEQFF
TRBV10-3	TRBJ2-2	CAISRDGLLGTGELFF
TRBV4-3	TRBJ1-2	CASSQMTRYLGGYTF
TRBV18	TRBJ1-1	CASSPLPETEAFF
TRBV6-4	TRBJ1-1	CASSDRENTEAFF
TRBV19	TRBJ1-3	CASSRQVSGNTIYF
TRBV6-5	TRBJ1-1	CASRHGDNTEAFF
TRBV19	TRBJ1-1	CASSPWRGGTEAFF
TRBV7-9	TRBJ2-1	CASIPGDRTYNEQFF
TRBV28	TRBJ1-5	CASSFTAGQPQHF
TRBV6-6	TRBJ2-7	CASGGAAGEQYF
TRBV5-1	TRBJ2-3	CARVRNRTFRTAHTDTQYF
TRBV6-6	TRBJ1-2	CASIRGQGNYGYTF
TRBV2	TRBJ2-7	CASSEGPGISGYEQYF
TRBV6-5	TRBJ2-7	CASSLRQDYEQYF
TRBV10-3	TRBJ1-1	CAISEFGQLNTEAFF
TRBV5-1	TRBJ1-1	CASSPIGPGDTEAFF
TRBV6-5	TRBJ2-7	CASSPQEGTYEQYF
TRBV14	TRBJ1-1	CASSRGGKTEAFF
TRBV10-1	TRBJ2-1	CASSELVGNEQFF
TRBV6-5	TRBJ1-2	CASSYANRQPYGYTF
TRBV20-1	TRBJ2-7	CSASQLANPYEQYF
TRBV28	TRBJ1-1	CASSSTGGGAFF
TRBV6-5	TRBJ2-1	CASNSGTSGYNEQFF
TRBV28	TRBJ2-1	CASSPSGTAYNEQFF
TRBV5-6	TRBJ2-5	CASSSYGVGETQYF
TRBV30	TRBJ1-2	CAWSGFQGGYGYTF
TRBV7-9	TRBJ1-5	CASSKATGTSQPQHF
TRBV30	TRBJ1-5	CAWSVGGHSNQPQHF
TRBV3-1/TRBV3-2	TRBJ2-3	CASSQDPGRKEYF
TRBV7-2	TRBJ2-3	CASSLAKVAGTPTDTQYF
TRBV15	TRBJ2-3	CATSSRYTADTQYF
TRBV24-1	TRBJ2-3	CATSDTGTRVSDTQYF
TRBV5-6	TRBJ1-2	CASSRTTGGASGYTF
TRBV6-5	TRBJ2-7	CASSYPGQVSYEQYF